This T cell receptor beta chain is drawn from a study of blood T cell repertoires in COVID-19. About the study: Sites across the United States, Italy and Spain contributed samples from acute and convalescent COVID-19. The cDNA or gDNA used as material had been derived from T cells, B-cell-depleted T cells, or PBMCs.

How the authors handled the data: From reference gene primer amplification, estimates of nucleated cell counts were derived. Some clones are missing from TCRdb's copy, which holds only in-frame ones; the method was immunoSEQ multiplex PCR. Clonal size and the V and J genes are those of that table, whereas D and trimming came from the DNA. Of 250,000 to 350,000 clones in the sample, approximately 86% were seen once. In germline, CDR1 is SGHKS, CDR2 YYEKEE (reference sequence). The CDR3 spans 13 residues. The V end lost 4 bases, the J end lost 3 bases, and 10 bases lay between the germline ends. This clone showed up just a few times.

V and J are TRBV5-5 and TRBJ1-2, with D tentatively TRBD1 (5 bases). The sample consisted of peripheral blood. The receptor was derived from a woman in her forties or fifties who had recovered from COVID-19. CDR3 residues: CASSPSGDYGYTF. The CDR3 bases are TGTGCCAGCAGCCCTTCGGGGGACTATGGCTACACCTTC.